Listed below are T cell receptor beta chains from one sample, sequenced in a study of human T cells and chemical hapten exposure. TCRdb recomputed calls from the RACE reads with MiXCR, one row per CDR3 protein. The sample holds tens of thousands of distinct CDR3 sequences, approximately 11% seen once. The sample was whole blood, taken in connection with sensitization to the hapten diphenylcyclopropenone (DPC). Every receptor here comes from a man aged 35-49 years with alopecia areata. Some clones in this sample may be carry-over from other donors' samples. Each CDR3 is given with its conserved first and last residue. A D gene is named only where the DNA matches it firmly. The size of a clone is reported for some rows only, either as once, few or many, or as a class for expanded clones.

TRBV5-1,TRBD2,-,TRBJ2-5,TGCGCCAGCAGACTAGCGGGGGGGCGACAAGAGACCCAGTACTTC,CASRLAGGRQETQYF
TRBV7-9,-,-,TRBJ2-7,TGTGCCAGCGAGAGGGGGGACACAGCCTACGAGCAGTACTTC,CASERGDTAYEQYF
TRBV12-3/TRBV12-4,-,-,TRBJ2-3,TGTGCCAGCAGTGTTCAGCAGACAGATACGCAGTATTTT,CASSVQQTDTQYF
TRBV6-2/TRBV6-3,TRBD2,-,TRBJ2-3,TGTGCCAGCAGTTCGTCACTAGCGGGAGCAGATACGCAGTATTTT,CASSSSLAGADTQYF
TRBV14,-,few,TRBJ1-5,TGTGCCAGCAGCCAAGATTGTTACAGAGAAAGGAATCAGCCCCAGCATTTT,CASSQDCYRERNQPQHF
TRBV2,TRBD1,-,TRBJ2-7,TGTGCCAGCAGTGAAGCGCTGACAGGGGGTACACGAGTCCCCTACGAGCAGTACTTC,CASSEALTGGTRVPYEQYF
TRBV20-1,-,few,TRBJ2-7,TGCAGTGCTAGGTTGCTAGCAATAGACGAGCAGTACTTC,CSARLLAIDEQYF
TRBV12-3/TRBV12-4,TRBD1,-,TRBJ2-2,TGTGCCAGCACCTTAAGGACAGGGGTTGGTTTCGACACCGGGGAGCTGTTTTTT,CASTLRTGVGFDTGELFF
TRBV12-3/TRBV12-4,-,few,TRBJ1-4,TGTGCCAGCAGCAGAGGGGTGGGACGGAACGAAAAACTGTTTTTT,CASSRGVGRNEKLFF
TRBV7-7,-,many,TRBJ2-2,TGTGCTAGCAGCTCCCAGATAGTGACAGCCTCGAACACCGGGGAGCTGTTTTTT,CASSSQIVTASNTGELFF
TRBV7-2,-,-,TRBJ1-2,TGTGCCAGCAGCTTAAAGTCCACAGGCGATTATGGCTACACCTTC,CASSLKSTGDYGYTF
TRBV29-1,TRBD1,many,TRBJ2-3,TGCAGCGTTGGAGGACAGGGGTCGGGGTCAGATACGCAGTATTTT,CSVGGQGSGSDTQYF
TRBV7-2,TRBD1,few,TRBJ2-2,TGTGCCAGCAGAAATAACAGGGGTGGGAACACCGGGGAGCTGTTTTTT,CASRNNRGGNTGELFF
TRBV25-1,-,many,TRBJ1-2,TGTGCCAGCCAGGGAGAGGACAGAGACACCTTC,CASQGEDRDTF